This entry describes one TCR beta chain. Its antigen is as yet unknown. This record comes from a study of vaccination effects on CD4 cells after COVID-19. The wider study: Samples from two convalescent patients were given 16 days and one week before vaccination.

V was clipped by 3 bases and J by 0 bases; unmatched bases: 1. The CDR3 totals 14 residues. In germline, CDR1 is SGDLS, CDR2 YYNGEE. Study-level findings and limits: The study found that post-vaccine spike-reactive clones in convalescents were mainly new vaccine-induced clones.

Before sequencing took place, the ViraFEST assay used viral peptide pools to expand antigen-specific CD4+ T cells. Culture lasted roughly 9 days before CD4+ T cell isolation. Convalescent patients had PCR-confirmed SARS-CoV-2 infection between March and December 2020. PBMC cultures contained 1.5 million to 2 million cells per well, roughly 10 IU/ml IL-2 and approximately 9.9 ug/ml peptides. On day 3 and again on day 7, half the medium was replaced with IL-2 medium. Libraries were prepared by immunoSEQ multiplex PCR; TCRdb keeps only in-frame clonotypes and omits some of them. The data hold around 47,000 clones, with roughly 65% observed a single time.

The chain is built from TRBV9 and TRBJ2-3; 7 nucleotides align to TRBD2. The sample was CD4+ T cells from PBMCs cultured with a peptide pool, taken before COVID-19 vaccination. The receptor was derived from a human donor who had a prior SARS-CoV-2 infection. In nucleotides, the CDR3 is TGTGCCAGCAGCGGTAGCGGGAGCACAGATACGCAGTATTTT. It encodes CASSGSGSTDTQYF.